Sequencing of this T cell receptor (beta chain) was carried out in a study of cytomegalovirus exposure and HLA in healthy donors. A multiplex PCR was run with 60 Vbeta primers and 13 Jbeta primers. The method was immunoSEQ multiplex PCR; TCRdb's version includes in-frame clones alone and lacks a portion of them. Of under 150,000 clones listed, under 85% are singletons. This clone was observed once. The antigen is undetermined. Whole-study results and caveats: Later analysis demonstrated an association between a missense DCLRE1C variant and TCR beta V- and J-gene trimming. Investigators reported 164 TCR beta chains as tied to cytomegalovirus. In an earlier analysis, most TCR beta V segments were productive about 87% or about 30% of the time.

Germline values: CDR1 SGHVS, CDR2 FNYEAQ. V was clipped by 5 bases and J by 9 bases; unmatched bases: 8. CDR3 size: 15 residues. The clonotype originates from a boy younger than 18 in good health and CMV-seronegative. The specimen was PBMCs. The chain recombines TRBV7-6 with TRBJ2-1; 12 nucleotides match TRBD1. This chain's CDR3 is CASSPGTGGAGEQFF. The DNA of the CDR3 is TGTGCCAGCAGCCCTGGGACAGGGGGCGCGGGTGAGCAGTTCTTC. Full variable domain (missing parts from reference TRBV7-6 and TRBJ2-1): GAGVSQSPRYKVTKRGQDVALRCDPISGHVSLYWYRQALGQGPEFLTYFNYEAQQDKSGLPNDRFSAERPEGSISTLTIQRTEQRDSAMYRCASSPGTGGAGEQFFGPGTRLTVL.